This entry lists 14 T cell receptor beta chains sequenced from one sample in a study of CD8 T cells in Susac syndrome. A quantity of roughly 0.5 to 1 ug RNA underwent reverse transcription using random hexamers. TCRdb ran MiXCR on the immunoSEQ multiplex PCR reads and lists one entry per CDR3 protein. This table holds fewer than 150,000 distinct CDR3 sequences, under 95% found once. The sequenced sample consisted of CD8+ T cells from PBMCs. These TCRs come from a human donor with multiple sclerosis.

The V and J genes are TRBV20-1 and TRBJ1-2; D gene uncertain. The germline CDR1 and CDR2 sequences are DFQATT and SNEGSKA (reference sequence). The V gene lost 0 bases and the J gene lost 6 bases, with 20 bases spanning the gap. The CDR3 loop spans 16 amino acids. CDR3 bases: TGCAGTGCTAGAGATGGAACGGATCCCTTCCTTGATGGCTACACCTTC. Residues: CSARDGTDPFLDGYTF.

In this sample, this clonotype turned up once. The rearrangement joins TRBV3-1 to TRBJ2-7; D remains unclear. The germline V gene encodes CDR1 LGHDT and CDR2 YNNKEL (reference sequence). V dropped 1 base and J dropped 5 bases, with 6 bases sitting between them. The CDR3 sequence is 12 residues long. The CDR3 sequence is CASSQVKNEQYF. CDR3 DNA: TGTGCCAGCAGCCAAGTTAAGAACGAGCAGTACTTC.

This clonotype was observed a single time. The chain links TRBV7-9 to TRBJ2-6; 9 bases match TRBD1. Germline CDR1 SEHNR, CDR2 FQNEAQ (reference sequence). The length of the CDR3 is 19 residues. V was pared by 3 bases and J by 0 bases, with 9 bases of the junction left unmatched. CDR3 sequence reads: CASSLPRDRALSGANVLTF. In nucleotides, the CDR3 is TGTGCCAGCAGCTTGCCCCGGGACAGGGCCCTCTCTGGGGCCAACGTCCTGACTTTC.

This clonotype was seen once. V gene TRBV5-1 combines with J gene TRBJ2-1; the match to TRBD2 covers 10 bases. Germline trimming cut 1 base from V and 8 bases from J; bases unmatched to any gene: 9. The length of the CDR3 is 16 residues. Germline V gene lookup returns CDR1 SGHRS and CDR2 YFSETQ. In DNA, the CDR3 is TGCGCCAGCAGCTTGCTGGCTAGCGGGAGTAGAGATGAGCAGTTCTTC. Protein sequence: CASSLLASGSRDEQFF.

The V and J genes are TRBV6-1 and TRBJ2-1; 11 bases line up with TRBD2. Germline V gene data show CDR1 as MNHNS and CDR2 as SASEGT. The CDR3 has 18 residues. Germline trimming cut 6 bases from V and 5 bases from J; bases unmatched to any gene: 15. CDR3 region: CASSQDRGGLAADNEQFF. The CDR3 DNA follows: TGTGCCAGCAGCCAGGACAGAGGGGGACTAGCGGCAGACAATGAGCAGTTCTTC.

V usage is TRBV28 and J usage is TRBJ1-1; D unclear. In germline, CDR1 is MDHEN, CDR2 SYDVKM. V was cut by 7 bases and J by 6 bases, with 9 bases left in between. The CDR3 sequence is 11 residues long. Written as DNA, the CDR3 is TGTGCCAGCACGGAAGGTTCTGAAGCTTTCTTT. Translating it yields CASTEGSEAFF.

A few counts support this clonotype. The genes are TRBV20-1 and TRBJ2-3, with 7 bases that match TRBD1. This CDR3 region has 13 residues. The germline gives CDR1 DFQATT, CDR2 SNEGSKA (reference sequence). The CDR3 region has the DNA TGCAGCCACCAGCAGGGGGGCACAGATACGCAGTATTTT. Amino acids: CSHQQGGTDTQYF.

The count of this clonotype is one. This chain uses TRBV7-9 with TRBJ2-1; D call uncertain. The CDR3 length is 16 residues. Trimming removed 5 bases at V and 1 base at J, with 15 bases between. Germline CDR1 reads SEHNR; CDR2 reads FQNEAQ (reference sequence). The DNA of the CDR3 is TGTGCCAGCAGCGCAACCTTTTTAGGGTCCTACAATGAGCAGTTCTTC. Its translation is CASSATFLGSYNEQFF.

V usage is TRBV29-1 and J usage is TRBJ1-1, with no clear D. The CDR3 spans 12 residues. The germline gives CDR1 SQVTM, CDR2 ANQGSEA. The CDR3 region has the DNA TGCAGTTTCGAGGCGGGGAACACTGAAGCTTTCTTT. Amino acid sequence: CSFEAGNTEAFF.

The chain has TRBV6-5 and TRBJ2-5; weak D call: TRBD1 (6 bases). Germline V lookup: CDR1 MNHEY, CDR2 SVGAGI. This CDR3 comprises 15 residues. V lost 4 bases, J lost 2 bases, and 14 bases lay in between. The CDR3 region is CASSFILRGQETQYF. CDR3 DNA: TGTGCCAGCAGTTTCATCTTGAGGGGGCAAGAGACCCAGTACTTC.

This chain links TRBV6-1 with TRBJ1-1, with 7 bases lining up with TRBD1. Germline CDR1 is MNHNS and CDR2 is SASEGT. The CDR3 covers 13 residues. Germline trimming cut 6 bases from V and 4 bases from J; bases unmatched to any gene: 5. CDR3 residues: CASSLDRLTEAFF. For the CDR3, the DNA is TGTGCCAGCAGCCTGGACAGGCTCACTGAAGCTTTCTTT.

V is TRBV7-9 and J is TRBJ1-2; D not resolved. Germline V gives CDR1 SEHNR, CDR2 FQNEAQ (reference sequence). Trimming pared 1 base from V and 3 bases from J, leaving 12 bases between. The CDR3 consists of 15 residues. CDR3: CASSLGVGRDYGYTF. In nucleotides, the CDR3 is TGTGCCAGCAGCTTAGGAGTAGGGCGTGACTATGGCTACACCTTC. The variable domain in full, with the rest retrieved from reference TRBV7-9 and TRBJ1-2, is DTGVSQNPRHKITKRGQNVTFRCDPISEHNRLYWYRQTLGQGPEFLTYFQNEAQLEKSRLLSDRFSAERPKGSFSTLEIQRTEQGDSAMYLCASSLGVGRDYGYTFGSGTRLTVV.

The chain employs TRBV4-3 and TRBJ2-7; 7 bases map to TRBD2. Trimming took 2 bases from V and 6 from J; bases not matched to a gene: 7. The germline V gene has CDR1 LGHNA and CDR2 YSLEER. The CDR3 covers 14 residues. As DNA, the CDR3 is TGCGCCAGCAGCCAACAGGACCCGGGAGGCGAGCAGTACTTC. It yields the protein CASSQQDPGGEQYF.

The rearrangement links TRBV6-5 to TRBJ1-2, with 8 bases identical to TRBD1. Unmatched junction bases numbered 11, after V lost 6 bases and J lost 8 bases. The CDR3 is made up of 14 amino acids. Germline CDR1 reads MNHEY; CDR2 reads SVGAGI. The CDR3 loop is CASRMLQGALGYTF. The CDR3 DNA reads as TGTGCCAGCAGGATGCTCCAGGGGGCCCTCGGCTACACCTTC.